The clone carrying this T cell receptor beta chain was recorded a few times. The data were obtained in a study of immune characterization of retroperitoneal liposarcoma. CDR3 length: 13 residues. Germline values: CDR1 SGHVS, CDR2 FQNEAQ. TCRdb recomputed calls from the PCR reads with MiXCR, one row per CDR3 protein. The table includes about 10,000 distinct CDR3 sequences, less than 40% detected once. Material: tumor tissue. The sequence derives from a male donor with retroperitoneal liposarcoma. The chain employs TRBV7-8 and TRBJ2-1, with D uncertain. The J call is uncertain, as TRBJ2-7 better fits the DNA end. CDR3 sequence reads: CASSLENGYEQYF. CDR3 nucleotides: TGTGCCAGCAGCTTAGAGAATGGGTACGAGCAGTACTTC.